These 28 T cell receptor beta chains were sequenced from one sample in a study of T-cell reconstitution after alpha-beta-depleted transplantation in children. During its preparation, the TCRbeta library received unique molecular identifiers. TCRdb called the PCR reads again in MiXCR, with one record for every CDR3 protein. The table has about 980,000 distinct CDR3 sequences, roughly 29% seen once. Sequencing used PBMCs, mostly from graft donor cells, obtained 360 days after TCRalphabeta/CD19-depleted stem cell transplant. The receptors stem from a boy under three years old who had a stem cell transplant for SCID, so the T cells may come from the graft donor.

The J gene is TRBJ2-3, the V gene TRBV9; 10 nucleotides align to TRBD2. CDR1 is SGDLS, CDR2 YYNGEE, per germline. There are 14 residues in the CDR3. V lost 1 base to trimming and J lost 5 bases; unmatched junction nucleotides: 1. The CDR3 DNA reads TGTGCCAGCAGCGTATCTAGCGGGGGAGATACGCAGTATTTT. Translation gives CASSVSSGGDTQYF.

There are a few counts of this clonotype. The chain joins TRBV12-3 or TRBV12-4 to TRBJ2-7; D is uncertain. CDR3 length: 15 amino acids. V was shortened by 3 bases and J by 3 bases, with 15 bases between the two germline ends. CDR3 sequence (DNA): TGTGCCAGCAGTTTCAATCTACTCACCTACTACGAGCAGTACTTC. Translation: CASSFNLLTYYEQYF.

This clonotype was recorded a few times. The chain joins TRBV20-1 to TRBJ2-7, with 7 bases matching TRBD1. Germline trimming cut 5 bases from V and 1 base from J; bases unmatched to any gene: 5. CDR1 is DFQATT, CDR2 SNEGSKA, per germline (reference sequence). The CDR3 totals 13 residues. The CDR3 spells CSAPGTESYEQYF. Here the CDR3 DNA reads TGCAGTGCTCCCGGGACAGAGTCCTACGAGCAGTACTTC.

This rearrangement joins TRBV6-5 to TRBJ2-3; 7 bases are shared with TRBD2. Germline trimming cut 6 bases from V and 8 bases from J; bases unmatched to any gene: 5. The CDR3 runs to 12 residues. Looked up from germline, CDR1 is MNHEY and CDR2 is SVGAGI. Written as DNA, the CDR3 is TGTGCCAGCAGAAGATGGGGGGGTACGCAGTATTTT. Its protein is CASRRWGGTQYF.

The table lists this clonotype with a few counts. The chain recombines TRBV18 with TRBJ2-3; no firm D call. The CDR3 loop spans 14 amino acids. V gave up 2 bases and J gave up 1 base, with 7 bases separating them. Per germline, CDR1 KGHSH and CDR2 LQKENI. The CDR3 loop reads CASSPWQGTDTQYF. The CDR3 DNA reads TGTGCCAGCTCACCATGGCAGGGCACAGATACGCAGTATTTT.

This clonotype appeared a few times. This rearrangement joins TRBV27 to TRBJ2-3; the D gene could be TRBD1 or TRBD2 (5 bases each). Germline V gives CDR1 MNHEY, CDR2 SMNVEV (reference sequence). The CDR3 runs to 15 residues. V lost 5 bases to trimming and J lost 2 bases, with 14 bases between them. The DNA for the CDR3 is TGTGCCAGCAGTGGGGGATGGTGGGTCACAGATACGCAGTATTTT. Protein: CASSGGWWVTDTQYF.

The chain combines TRBV20-1 with TRBJ2-7; 12 bases align to TRBD2. V was clipped by 6 bases and J by 7 bases; unmatched bases: 7. CDR3 size: 13 residues. In germline, CDR1 is DFQATT, CDR2 SNEGSKA (reference sequence). CDR3 sequence: CSAPTSGGAEQYF. In nucleotides, the CDR3 is TGCAGTGCCCCGACTAGCGGGGGTGCGGAGCAGTACTTC.

V usage is TRBV7-2 and J usage is TRBJ2-1, with D perhaps assigned TRBD1 or TRBD2 (6 bases each). The V gene lost 5 bases and the J gene lost 9 bases, with 20 bases spanning the gap. This CDR3 has 15 residues. From germline, CDR1 is SGHTA and CDR2 FQGNSA. The CDR3 DNA sequence: TGTGCCAGCAGCCGGGGGCAGAGACAGGTCTTTGAGCAGTTCTTC. The encoded protein is CASSRGQRQVFEQFF.

The sample holds a few counts of this clonotype. The J gene is TRBJ2-1, the V gene TRBV2, with D possibly matching TRBD1 (8 bases). Deletions cut 9 bases from V and 0 bases from J, with 15 bases between. This CDR3 is built from 15 residues. Per the germline V gene, CDR1 is SNHLY and CDR2 is FYNNEI. In DNA, the CDR3 is TGTGCCAGTGGACAGGGAGGGTCCTCCTACAATGAGCAGTTCTTC. Encoded protein: CASGQGGSSYNEQFF.

The J gene is TRBJ1-6, the V gene TRBV20-1, with no clear D. This CDR3 is 17 amino acids long. Trimming left V 4 bases short and J 1 base short, with 17 bases between. CDR1 is DFQATT, CDR2 SNEGSKA, per germline (reference sequence). CDR3: CSATRPGHGSYNSPLHF. Written as DNA, the CDR3 is TGCAGTGCTACCCGACCGGGTCACGGGTCCTATAATTCACCCCTCCACTTT.

In this sample, this clonotype turned up a few times. The chain is built from TRBV6-2 or TRBV6-3 and TRBJ2-5; D is unclear. This CDR3 is built from 15 residues. V was cut by 5 bases and J by 0 bases, with 13 bases left in between. Germline V gene data show CDR1 as MNHEY and CDR2 as SVGEGT. This chain's CDR3 is CASSTLSPYQETQYF. CDR3 sequence (DNA): TGTGCCAGCAGTACTTTATCGCCGTACCAAGAGACCCAGTACTTC.

The chain has TRBV20-1 and TRBJ2-1, with 11 bases fitting TRBD2. Germline assignment: CDR1 DFQATT and CDR2 SNEGSKA (reference sequence). The ends lost 7 bases at V and 9 bases at J; junction bases unmatched: 8. There are 13 residues in the CDR3. The CDR3 is CSGWGTSGGEQFF. CDR3 nucleotide sequence: TGCAGTGGGTGGGGGACTAGCGGTGGTGAGCAGTTCTTC.

This clonotype has more than one count but fewer than ten. CDR3 amino acids: CASTRLGTGELSSEAFF. In DNA, the CDR3 is TGTGCCAGCACCCGACTCGGGACAGGGGAGTTAAGTTCTGAAGCTTTCTTT. The chain has TRBV6-5 and TRBJ1-1, with 10 bases lining up with TRBD1. Germline CDR1 is MNHEY and CDR2 is SVGAGI. CDR3 length equals 17 residues. V was pared by 7 bases and J by 6 bases, with 17 bases of the junction left unmatched.

This chain connects TRBV5-1 to TRBJ2-1; TRBD2 matches at 10 bases. V was clipped by 3 bases and J by 4 bases; unmatched bases: 7. The CDR3 covers 16 residues. From germline, CDR1 is SGHRS and CDR2 YFSETQ. As DNA, the CDR3 is TGCGCCAGCAGCTCACAAGCGGGGGGGAATTACAATGAGCAGTTCTTC. It translates to CASSSQAGGNYNEQFF.

This clonotype was detected only a few times. V usage is TRBV29-1 and J usage is TRBJ1-1; maybe TRBD1 (6 bases). The CDR3 is 15 amino acids. Trimming cost V 7 bases and J 4 bases, with 22 bases left between them. Germline V lookup: CDR1 SQVTM, CDR2 ANQGSEA. CDR3 protein: CSGAPVGGGGTEAFF. In nucleotides, the CDR3 is TGCAGCGGCGCCCCGGTCGGGGGCGGGGGCACTGAAGCTTTCTTT.

This clonotype appeared a few times. V usage is TRBV4-3 and J usage is TRBJ2-5; 13 bases fit TRBD2. This CDR3 contains 16 residues. J was trimmed by 1 base and V by 4 bases; bases with no gene match: 3. Per germline, CDR1 LGHNA and CDR2 YSLEER. CDR3 DNA: TGCGCCAGCAGCCTAACTAGCGGGGGGGCCCAAGAGACCCAGTACTTC. It yields the protein CASSLTSGGAQETQYF.

The chain combines TRBV12-3 or TRBV12-4 with TRBJ1-5; 7 nucleotides match TRBD1. J lost 0 bases, V lost 5 bases, and 10 bases had no gene match. This CDR3 has 17 residues. CDR3 DNA: TGTGCCAGCAGTGATACGACAGGGAGGCATAGCAATCAGCCCCAGCATTTT. Residues: CASSDTTGRHSNQPQHF.

This clonotype came up many times. This chain joins TRBV5-1 and TRBJ2-1; 8 bases are shared with TRBD2. This CDR3 contains 15 residues. Losses at the gene ends were 4 bases for V and 7 bases for J; bases not matched to a gene: 10. Looked up from germline, CDR1 is SGHRS and CDR2 is YFSETQ. CDR3 in DNA: TGCGCCAGCAGCACCCTCGGGGGGGCGAAAAATGAGCAGTTCTTC. Translated, it gives CASSTLGGAKNEQFF.

The chain uses TRBV11-1 and TRBJ2-1, with D uncertain. CDR1 and CDR2 from the germline V gene are SGHAT and FQDESV (reference sequence). The CDR3 loop spans 15 amino acids. Trimming removed 1 base at V and 6 bases at J, with 13 bases between. In nucleotides, the CDR3 is TGTGCCAGCAGCTTAGTTTTCCCCTCCGGCAATGAGCAGTTCTTC. Translated: CASSLVFPSGNEQFF.

This clonotype appeared a few times. The chain carries TRBV20-1 and TRBJ2-5, with TRBD2 matching over 9 bases. The CDR3 is made up of 17 amino acids. V dropped 6 bases and J dropped 5; count of bases not matched to a gene: 19. In germline, CDR1 is DFQATT, CDR2 SNEGSKA (reference sequence). CDR3 bases: TGCAGTGCCCCCCAACGGGTGGGTAGCGGGGGTATGGAGACCCAGTACTTC. Translation: CSAPQRVGSGGMETQYF.

In this sample, this clonotype turned up a few times. The chain combines TRBV11-2 with TRBJ1-2; a weak D match, TRBD1 (5 bases). V gave up 1 base and J gave up 2 bases, with 20 bases separating them. Germline values: CDR1 SGHAT, CDR2 FQNNGV. There are 18 residues in the CDR3. The CDR3 DNA reads as TGTGCCAGCAGCTTAGGAGGGGCAGGGCTGGTATCAAACTATGGCTACACCTTC. Translation gives CASSLGGAGLVSNYGYTF.

The rearrangement joins TRBV28 to TRBJ1-6, with D tentatively TRBD1 (5 bases). CDR1 is MDHEN, CDR2 SYDVKM, per germline. This CDR3 contains 15 residues. V lost 7 bases to trimming and J lost 1 base, with 11 bases between them. In nucleotides, the CDR3 is TGTGCCAGCATCTTGGGGCAATCCTATAATTCACCCCTCCACTTT. It codes for CASILGQSYNSPLHF.

This clonotype was observed many times. The rearrangement uses TRBV20-1 and TRBJ2-5; D uncertain. This CDR3 region has 10 residues. Trimming stripped 4 bases from V and 5 bases from J, with 5 bases between. Germline assignment: CDR1 DFQATT and CDR2 SNEGSKA (reference sequence). In nucleotides, the CDR3 is TGCAGTGCTACCCGGGAGACCCAGTACTTC. Translating gives CSATRETQYF.

V usage is TRBV15 and J usage is TRBJ2-2; 8 bases match TRBD1. V dropped 8 bases and J dropped 2; count of bases not matched to a gene: 10. The CDR3 is 16 amino acids. The germline gives CDR1 LNHNV, CDR2 YYDKDF (reference sequence). The CDR3 region has the DNA TGTGCCACCGAAGCACAGGGGGGACCTAACACCGGGGAGCTGTTTTTT. Residues: CATEAQGGPNTGELFF.

A few counts support this clonotype. The V and J genes are TRBV7-2 and TRBJ2-1; TRBD2 might be the D (5 bases). With 8 bases removed from V and 3 bases from J, the gap between germline ends came to 14 bases. CDR3 length: 14 amino acids. Germline lookup yields CDR1 SGHTA and CDR2 FQGNSA. In DNA form, the CDR3 reads TGTGCCAGCTCCGAAACTAGATTCTACAATGAGCAGTTCTTC. It specifies CASSETRFYNEQFF.

The V gene is TRBV5-5, the J gene TRBJ2-6; the D gene is possibly TRBD2 (6 bases). CDR3 length equals 16 residues. The ends were cut back, 3 bases at V and 0 bases at J, with 10 bases in the middle. From germline, CDR1 is SGHKS and CDR2 YYEKEE (reference sequence). The CDR3 region has the DNA TGTGCCAGCAGCTGGGGACTGACCTCTGGGGCCAACGTCCTGACTTTC. This sequence encodes CASSWGLTSGANVLTF.

This clonotype was observed a few times. V is TRBV7-9 and J is TRBJ2-2, with 7 bases matching TRBD1. CDR1 SEHNR and CDR2 FQNEAQ come from the germline V gene (reference sequence). V gave up 4 bases and J gave up 4 bases; unmatched junction bases: 9. This CDR3 is built from 16 residues. DNA of the CDR3: TGTGCCAGCAGCTCACCCAGGGGGTGGGGCACCGGGGAGCTGTTTTTT. Its translation is CASSSPRGWGTGELFF.

V usage is TRBV27 and J usage is TRBJ2-1; D ambiguous. Germline CDR1 MNHEY, CDR2 SMNVEV (reference sequence). The germline V and J ends were trimmed by 0 bases and 6 bases, with 15 bases remaining between them. The CDR3 has 16 amino acids. CDR3 protein: CASSLSTVLLVNEQFF. CDR3 DNA: TGTGCCAGCAGTTTATCCACAGTGTTGCTGGTCAATGAGCAGTTCTTC.